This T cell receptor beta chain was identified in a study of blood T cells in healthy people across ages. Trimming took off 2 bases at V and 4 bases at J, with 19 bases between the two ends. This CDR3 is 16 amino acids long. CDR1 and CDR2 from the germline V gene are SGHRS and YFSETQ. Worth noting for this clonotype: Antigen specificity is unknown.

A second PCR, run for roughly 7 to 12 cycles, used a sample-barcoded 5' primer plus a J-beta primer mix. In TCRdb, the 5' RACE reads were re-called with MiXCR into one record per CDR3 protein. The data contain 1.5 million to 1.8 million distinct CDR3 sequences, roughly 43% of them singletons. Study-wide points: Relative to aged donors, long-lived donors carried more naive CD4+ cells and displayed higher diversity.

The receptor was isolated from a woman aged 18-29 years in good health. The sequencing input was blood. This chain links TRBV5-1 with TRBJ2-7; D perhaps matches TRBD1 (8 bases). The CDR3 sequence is CASSLGSTGEGYEQYF. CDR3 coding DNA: TGCGCCAGCAGCTTAGGATCGACAGGGGAGGGTTACGAGCAGTACTTC.